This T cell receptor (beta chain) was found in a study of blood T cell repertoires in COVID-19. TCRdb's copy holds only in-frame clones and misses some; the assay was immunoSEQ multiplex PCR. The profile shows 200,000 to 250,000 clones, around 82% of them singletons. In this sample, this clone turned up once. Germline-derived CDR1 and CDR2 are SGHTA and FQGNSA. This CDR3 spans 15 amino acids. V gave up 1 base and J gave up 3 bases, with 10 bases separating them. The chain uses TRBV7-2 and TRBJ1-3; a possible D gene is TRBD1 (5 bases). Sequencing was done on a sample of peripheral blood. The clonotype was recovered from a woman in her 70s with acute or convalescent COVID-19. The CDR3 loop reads CASSLGSGVGNTIYF. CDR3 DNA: TGTGCCAGCAGCTTAGGTTCGGGGGTTGGAAACACCATATATTTT.